Below, one TCR beta chain is given with its context. The antigen is not known. This specimen belongs to a study of T-cell memory formation after mild COVID-19. UMIs and sample barcodes were carried by the TCR alpha and TCR beta cDNA libraries that 5'RACE produced using constant-segment primers. One entry per CDR3 protein results from TCRdb running MiXCR on the 5' RACE reads. The sample yields approximately 150,000 distinct CDR3 sequences, more than 14% seen once. The CDR3 runs 14 residues. CDR1 and CDR2 (germline): SNHLY, FYNNEI. Trimming shortened V by 5 bases and J by 13 bases, and 23 bases separated the two germline ends. Study-wide results and limits: The SARS-CoV-2 specificity of second-wave clones reaching peak at day 37 remained unverified. Prior to infection, memory already included some responding clones, suggesting cross-reactive memory joined. Clones contracting across day 15 to 85 had a balanced CD4/CD8 profile; later expanding clones leaned CD4+.

The clonotype comes from an adult woman who had mild COVID-19 (a few samples of this study predate the infection). Cell type and time point are not known. This chain joins TRBV2 and TRBJ2-5, with a weak D call TRBD2 (5 bases). The material sequenced was PBMCs or a T cell subset sorted from them (not recorded which). CDR3 DNA: TGTGCCAGCAGTCGGGAAACTAGGACGGCCCTGGGGTACTTC. It translates to CASSRETRTALGYF.